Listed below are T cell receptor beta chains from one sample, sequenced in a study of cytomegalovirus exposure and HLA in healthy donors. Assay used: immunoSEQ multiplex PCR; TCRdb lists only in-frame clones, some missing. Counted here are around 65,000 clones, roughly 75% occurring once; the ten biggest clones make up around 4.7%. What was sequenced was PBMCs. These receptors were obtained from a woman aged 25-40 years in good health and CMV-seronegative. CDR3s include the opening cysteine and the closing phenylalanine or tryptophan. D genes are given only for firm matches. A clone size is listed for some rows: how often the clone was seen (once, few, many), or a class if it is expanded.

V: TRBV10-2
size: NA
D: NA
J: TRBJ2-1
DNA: TGCGCCAGCACCGTGGGCCCCGGCCCCCTCTACAATGAGCAGTTCTTC
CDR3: CASTVGPGPLYNEQFF

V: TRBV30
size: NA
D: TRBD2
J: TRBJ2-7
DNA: TGTGCCTGGGCTCGAAGGGCCGGGAGGGGCTACGAGCAGTACTTC
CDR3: CAWARRAGRGYEQYF

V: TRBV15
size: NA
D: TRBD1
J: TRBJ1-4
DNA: TGTGCCACCGCCAGGACAGGGAGGGTGGCTAATGAAAAACTGTTTTTT
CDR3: CATARTGRVANEKLFF

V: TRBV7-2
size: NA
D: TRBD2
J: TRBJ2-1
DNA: TGTGCCAGCAGCTTAGAATGGCTAGCGGTCAATGAGCAGTTCTTC
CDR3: CASSLEWLAVNEQFF

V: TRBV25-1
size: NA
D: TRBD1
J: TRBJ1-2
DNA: TGTGCCACTGGACAGGGGGATGGCTACACCTTC
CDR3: CATGQGDGYTF

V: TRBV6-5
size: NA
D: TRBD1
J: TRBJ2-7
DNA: TGTGCCAGCAGTAGATTCGACAGGGCCGGCGAGCAGTACTTC
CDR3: CASSRFDRAGEQYF

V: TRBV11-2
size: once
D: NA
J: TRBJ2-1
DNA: TGTGCCAGCAGCATCCTGGCCACGCTGAGGAATGAGCAGTTCTTC
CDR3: CASSILATLRNEQFF

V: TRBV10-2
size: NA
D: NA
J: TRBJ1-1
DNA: TGCGCCAGCAGTGCAGGGCGACTCACTGAAGCTTTCTTT
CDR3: CASSAGRLTEAFF

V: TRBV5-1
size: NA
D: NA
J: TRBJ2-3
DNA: TGCGCCAGCAGCGGGCTGAGCACAGATACGCAGTATTTT
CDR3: CASSGLSTDTQYF

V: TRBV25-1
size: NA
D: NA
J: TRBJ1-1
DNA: TGTGCCAGCAGTGGGGGGGACCGATACACTGAAGCTTTCTTT
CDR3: CASSGGDRYTEAFF

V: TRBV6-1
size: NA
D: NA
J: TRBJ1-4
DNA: TGTGCCAGCAGTGAAGCAACAGCTAATGAAAAACTGTTTTTT
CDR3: CASSEATANEKLFF

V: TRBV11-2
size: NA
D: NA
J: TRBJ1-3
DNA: TGTGCCAGCAGCTTAGTCCAGGGCTCTGGAAACACCATATATTTT
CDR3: CASSLVQGSGNTIYF

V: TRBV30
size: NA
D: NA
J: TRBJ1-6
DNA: TGTGCCTGGAGTGCCTTCCCGGGACTATCACCCCTCCACTTT
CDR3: CAWSAFPGLSPLHF

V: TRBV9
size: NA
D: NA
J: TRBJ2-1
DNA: TGTGCCAGCAGCGTAGCGGCGGGGTCTTACAATGAGCAGTTCTTC
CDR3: CASSVAAGSYNEQFF

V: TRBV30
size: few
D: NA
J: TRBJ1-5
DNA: TGTGCCTGGAGTGTAGGTCGGCAGGGGCGACAGCCCCAGCATTTT
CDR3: CAWSVGRQGRQPQHF

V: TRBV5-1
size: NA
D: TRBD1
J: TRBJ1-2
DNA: TGCGCCAGCAGCCCGGGACAGGCAACTCCCGGTGGCTACACCTTC
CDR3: CASSPGQATPGGYTF

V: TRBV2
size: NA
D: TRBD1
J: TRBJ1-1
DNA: TGTGCCAGCAGTGATAGGGCAGGGGGAGGTACTGAAGCTTTCTTT
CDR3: CASSDRAGGGTEAFF

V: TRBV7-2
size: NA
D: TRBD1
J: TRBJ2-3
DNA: TGTGCCAGCAGCTTAGGCAGGGGGCTCGGCACAGATACGCAGTATTTT
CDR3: CASSLGRGLGTDTQYF

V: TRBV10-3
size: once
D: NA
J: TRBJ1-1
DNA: TGTGCCATCAGCGGGGGGCAGGGCATGGATGAAGCTTTCTTT
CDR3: CAISGGQGMDEAFF

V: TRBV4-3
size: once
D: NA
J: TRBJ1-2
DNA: TGCGCCAGCAGCCATTTCGGGCGGGAAAACTATGGCTACACCTTC
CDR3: CASSHFGRENYGYTF

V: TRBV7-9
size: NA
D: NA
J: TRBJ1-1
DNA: TGTGCCAGCAGCTCCTTGGGGCAGCTGAACACTGAAGCTTTCTTT
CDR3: CASSSLGQLNTEAFF

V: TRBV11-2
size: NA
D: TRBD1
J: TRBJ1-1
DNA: TGTGCCAGCAGCTTAGATCGGAGGACAGGGTCCACTGAAGCTTTCTTT
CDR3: CASSLDRRTGSTEAFF

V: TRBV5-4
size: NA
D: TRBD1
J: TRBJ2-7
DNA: TGTGCCAGCAGGGGAGACCGGGGGACAGGGGGCTCCACCGGCGAGCAGTACTTC
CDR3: CASRGDRGTGGSTGEQYF